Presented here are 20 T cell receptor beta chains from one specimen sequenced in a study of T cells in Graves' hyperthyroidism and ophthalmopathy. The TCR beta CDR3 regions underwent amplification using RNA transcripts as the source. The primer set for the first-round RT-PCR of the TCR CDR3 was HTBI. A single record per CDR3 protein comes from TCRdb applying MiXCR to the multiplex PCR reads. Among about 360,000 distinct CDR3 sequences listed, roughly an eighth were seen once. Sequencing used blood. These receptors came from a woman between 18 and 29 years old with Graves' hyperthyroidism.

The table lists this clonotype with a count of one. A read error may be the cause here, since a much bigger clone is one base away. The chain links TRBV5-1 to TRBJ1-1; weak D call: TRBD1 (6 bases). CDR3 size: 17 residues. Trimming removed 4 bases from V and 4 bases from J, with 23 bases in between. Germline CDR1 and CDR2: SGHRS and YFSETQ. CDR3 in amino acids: CASSRSSAGGGSTEAFF. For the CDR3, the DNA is TGCGCCAGCAGCCGGTCGTCGGCGGGAGGGGGATCCACTGAAGCTTTCTTT. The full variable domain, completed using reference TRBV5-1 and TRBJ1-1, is KAGVTQTPRYLIKTRGQQVTLSCSPISGHRSVSWYQQTPGQGLQFLFEYFSETQRNKGNFPGRFSGRQFSNSRSEMNVSTLELGDSALYLCASSRSSAGGGSTEAFFGQGTRLTVV.

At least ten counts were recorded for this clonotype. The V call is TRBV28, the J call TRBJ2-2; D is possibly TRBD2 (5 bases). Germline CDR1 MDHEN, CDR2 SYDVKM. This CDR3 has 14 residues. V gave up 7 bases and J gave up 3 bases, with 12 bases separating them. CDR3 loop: CASTGAGDTGELFF. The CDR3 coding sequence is TGTGCCAGCACCGGAGCCGGGGACACCGGGGAGCTGTTTTTT. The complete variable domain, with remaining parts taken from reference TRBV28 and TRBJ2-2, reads DVKVTQSSRYLVKRTGEKVFLECVQDMDHENMFWYRQDPGLGLRLIYFSYDVKMKEKGDIPEGYSVSREKKERFSLILESASTNQTSMYLCASTGAGDTGELFFGEGSRLTVL.

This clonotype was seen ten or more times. DNA for the CDR3: TGCAGTGCTGCCGGGACTAGCGGGAGGGAAGGGAGACACAATGAGCAGTTCTTC. Amino acid sequence: CSAAGTSGREGRHNEQFF. The gene calls are TRBV20-1 and TRBJ2-1, with 16 nucleotides matching TRBD2. J was trimmed by 5 bases and V by 5 bases; bases with no gene match: 12. CDR1 and CDR2 from the germline V gene are DFQATT and SNEGSKA (reference sequence). The CDR3 has 18 residues.

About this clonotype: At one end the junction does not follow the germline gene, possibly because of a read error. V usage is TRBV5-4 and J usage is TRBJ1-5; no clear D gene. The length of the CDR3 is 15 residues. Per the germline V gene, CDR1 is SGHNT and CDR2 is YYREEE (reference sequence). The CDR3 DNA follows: TGCGCCAGCAGCTCCGTGGATGGAAGAAATCAGCCCCAGCATTTT. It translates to CASSSVDGRNQPQHF.

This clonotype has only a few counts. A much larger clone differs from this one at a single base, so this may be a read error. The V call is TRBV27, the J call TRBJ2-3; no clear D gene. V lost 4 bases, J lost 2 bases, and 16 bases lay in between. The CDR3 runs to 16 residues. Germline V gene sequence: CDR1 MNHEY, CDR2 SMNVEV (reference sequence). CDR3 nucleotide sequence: TGTGCCAGCAGTTCATCGAGATTACCCGCCACAGATACGCAGTATTTT. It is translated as CASSSSRLPATDTQYF.

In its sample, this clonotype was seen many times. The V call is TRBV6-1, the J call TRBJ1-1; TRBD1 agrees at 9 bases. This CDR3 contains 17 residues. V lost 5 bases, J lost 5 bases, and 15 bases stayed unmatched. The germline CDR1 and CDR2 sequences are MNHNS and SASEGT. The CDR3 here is CASSSTGGSHTRTEAFF. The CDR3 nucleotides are TGTGCCAGCAGTTCCACAGGGGGCTCCCACACGAGGACTGAAGCTTTCTTT.

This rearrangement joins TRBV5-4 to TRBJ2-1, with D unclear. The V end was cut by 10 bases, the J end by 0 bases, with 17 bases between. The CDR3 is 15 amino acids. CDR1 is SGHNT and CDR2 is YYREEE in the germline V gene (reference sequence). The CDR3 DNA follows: TGTGCCGAGTCGGAAGGCCCGAGCTCCTACAATGAGCAGTTCTTC. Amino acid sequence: CAESEGPSSYNEQFF.

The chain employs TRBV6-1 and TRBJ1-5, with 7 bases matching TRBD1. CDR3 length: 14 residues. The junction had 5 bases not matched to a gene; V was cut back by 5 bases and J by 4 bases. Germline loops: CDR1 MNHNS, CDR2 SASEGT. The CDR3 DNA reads TGTGCCAGCAGTAAAGGGGGCGTGAATCAGCCCCAGCATTTT. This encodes CASSKGGVNQPQHF.

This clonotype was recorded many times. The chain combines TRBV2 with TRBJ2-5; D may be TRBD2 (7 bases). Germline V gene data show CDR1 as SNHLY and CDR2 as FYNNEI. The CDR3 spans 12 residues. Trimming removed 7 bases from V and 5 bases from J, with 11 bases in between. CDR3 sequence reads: CASIEGGETQYF. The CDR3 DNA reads TGTGCCAGCATTGAGGGGGGGGAGACCCAGTACTTC. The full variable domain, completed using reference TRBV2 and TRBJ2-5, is EPEVTQTPSHQVTQMGQEVILRCVPISNHLYFYWYRQILGQKVEFLVSFYNNEISEKSEIFDDQFSVERPDGSNFTLKIRSTKLEDSAMYFCASIEGGETQYFGPGTRLLVL.

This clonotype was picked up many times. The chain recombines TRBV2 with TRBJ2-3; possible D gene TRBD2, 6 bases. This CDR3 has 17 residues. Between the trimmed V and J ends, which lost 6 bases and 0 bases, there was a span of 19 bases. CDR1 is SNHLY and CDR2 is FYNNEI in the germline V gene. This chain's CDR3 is CASRNRGGGLSTDTQYF. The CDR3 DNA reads TGTGCCAGCAGGAACCGGGGAGGTGGACTTAGCACAGATACGCAGTATTTT. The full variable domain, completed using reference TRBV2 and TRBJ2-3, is EPEVTQTPSHQVTQMGQEVILRCVPISNHLYFYWYRQILGQKVEFLVSFYNNEISEKSEIFDDQFSVERPDGSNFTLKIRSTKLEDSAMYFCASRNRGGGLSTDTQYFGPGTRLTVL.

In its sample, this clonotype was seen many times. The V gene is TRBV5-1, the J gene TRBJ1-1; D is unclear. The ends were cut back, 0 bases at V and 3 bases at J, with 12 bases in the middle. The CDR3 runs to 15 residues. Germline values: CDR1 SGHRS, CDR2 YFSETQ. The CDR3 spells CASSLDGSGYTEAFF. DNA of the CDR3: TGCGCCAGCAGCTTGGATGGGTCGGGCTACACTGAAGCTTTCTTT.

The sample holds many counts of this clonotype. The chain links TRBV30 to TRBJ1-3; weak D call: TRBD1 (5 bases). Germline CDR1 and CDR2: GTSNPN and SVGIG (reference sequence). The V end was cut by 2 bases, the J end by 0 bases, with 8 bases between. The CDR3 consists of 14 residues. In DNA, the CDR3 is TGTGCCTGGAGTCGGACAACCTCTGGAAACACCATATATTTT. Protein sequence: CAWSRTTSGNTIYF.

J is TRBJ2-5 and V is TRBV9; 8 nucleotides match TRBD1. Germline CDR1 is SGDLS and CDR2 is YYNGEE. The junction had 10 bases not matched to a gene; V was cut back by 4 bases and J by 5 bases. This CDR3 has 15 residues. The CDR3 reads CASSIGQGGGETQYF. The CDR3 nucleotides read TGTGCCAGCAGCATTGGACAGGGAGGAGGGGAGACCCAGTACTTC.

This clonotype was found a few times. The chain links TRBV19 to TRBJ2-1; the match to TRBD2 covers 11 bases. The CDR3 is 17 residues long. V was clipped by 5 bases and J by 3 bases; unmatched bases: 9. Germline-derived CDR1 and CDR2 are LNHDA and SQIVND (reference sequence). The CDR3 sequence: CASSPYSGRADYNEQFF. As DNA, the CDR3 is TGTGCCAGTAGTCCTTATAGCGGGAGGGCTGACTACAATGAGCAGTTCTTC.

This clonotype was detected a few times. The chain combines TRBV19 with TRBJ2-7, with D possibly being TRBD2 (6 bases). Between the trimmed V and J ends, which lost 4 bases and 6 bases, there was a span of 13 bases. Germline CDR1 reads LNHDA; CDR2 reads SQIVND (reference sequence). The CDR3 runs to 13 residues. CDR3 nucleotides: TGTGCCAGTAGTACCTCGACTAGTTTCGAGCAGTACTTC. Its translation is CASSTSTSFEQYF.

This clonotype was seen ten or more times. The CDR3 sequence is CASRGFRGPTNEKLFF. As DNA, the CDR3 is TGTGCCAGCAGGGGGTTTCGGGGGCCCACTAATGAAAAACTGTTTTTT. The chain joins TRBV12-3 or TRBV12-4 to TRBJ1-4; D possibly corresponds to TRBD1 (6 bases). The V end was cut by 6 bases, the J end by 2 bases, with 16 bases between. The CDR3 covers 16 residues.

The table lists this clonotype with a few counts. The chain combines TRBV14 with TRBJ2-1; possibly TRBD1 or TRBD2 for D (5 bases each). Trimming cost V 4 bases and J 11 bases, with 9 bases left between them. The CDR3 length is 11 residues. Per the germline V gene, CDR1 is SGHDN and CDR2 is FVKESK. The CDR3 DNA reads TGTGCCAGCAGCCGTGGGGGACAGCAGTTCTTC. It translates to CASSRGGQQFF.

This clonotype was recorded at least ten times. The CDR3 reads CASSNPSYEQYF. The CDR3 DNA reads as TGTGCCAGTAGCAATCCCTCCTACGAGCAGTACTTC. The V call is TRBV19, the J call TRBJ2-7, with D unresolved. The ends were cut back, 6 bases at V and 0 bases at J, with 6 bases in the middle. Per the germline V gene, CDR1 is LNHDA and CDR2 is SQIVND (reference sequence). The CDR3 consists of 12 residues.

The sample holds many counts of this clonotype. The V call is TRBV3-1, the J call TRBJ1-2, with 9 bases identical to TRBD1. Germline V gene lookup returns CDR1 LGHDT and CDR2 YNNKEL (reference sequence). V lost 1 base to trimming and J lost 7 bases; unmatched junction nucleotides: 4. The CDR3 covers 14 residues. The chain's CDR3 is CASSQGDRAGGYTF. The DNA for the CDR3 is TGTGCCAGCAGCCAAGGGGACAGGGCAGGTGGCTACACCTTC.

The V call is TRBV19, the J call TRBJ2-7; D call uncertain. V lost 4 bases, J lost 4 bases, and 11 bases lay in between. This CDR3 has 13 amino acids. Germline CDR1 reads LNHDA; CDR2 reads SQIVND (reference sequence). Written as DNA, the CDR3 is TGTGCCAGTAGTACGGACGGATTTTACGAGCAGTACTTC. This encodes CASSTDGFYEQYF.